The subject of this entry is one TCR beta chain. Its antigen is currently unknown. The CDR3 contains 13 residues. Trimming pared 8 bases from V and 2 bases from J, leaving 10 bases between. Germline CDR1 and CDR2: SNHLY and FYNNEI. From RNA transcripts, TCR beta CDR3 regions were amplified. The TCR CDR3 first-round RT-PCR relied on the HTBI primer set. TCRdb reprocessed the multiplex PCR reads via MiXCR and lists one record per CDR3 protein. The table has around 400,000 distinct CDR3 sequences, around 25% seen once; the top ten hold about 70%. This sample stems from a study of T cells in Graves' hyperthyroidism and ophthalmopathy. Points from the study as a whole: Blood shared most expanded thyroid clonotypes above 0.001. Stable hyperthyroidism and ophthalmopathy were separated using 13 V-J signatures.

The receptor was derived from a man aged 45 to 65 with Graves' hyperthyroidism. The chain recombines TRBV2 with TRBJ2-4; possibly TRBD1 for D (5 bases). Source material: blood. CDR3 DNA: TGTGCCAGCGTAGGGGTCTCCAAAAACATTCAGTACTTC. Translating gives CASVGVSKNIQYF. The full variable domain, its missing parts supplied by reference TRBV2 and TRBJ2-4, is EPEVTQTPSHQVTQMGQEVILRCVPISNHLYFYWYRQILGQKVEFLVSFYNNEISEKSEIFDDQFSVERPDGSNFTLKIRSTKLEDSAMYFCASVGVSKNIQYFGAGTRLSVL.